Here is one T cell receptor beta chain with its context. This entry belongs to a study of T cell responses to AZD1222 COVID-19 vaccine. The CDR3 is made up of 12 amino acids. Trimming took off 8 bases at V and 10 bases at J, with 15 bases between the two ends. Germline V gives CDR1 SNHLY, CDR2 FYNNEI. Generated by immunoSEQ multiplex PCR, the TCRdb table keeps only in-frame clones and is missing some. This repertoire shows some 200,000 clones, approximately 94% found once; its top ten account for about 1%. The material was peripheral blood, obtained on day 0 of MenACWY control vaccination. The chain recombines TRBV2 with TRBJ2-1; tentatively, D is TRBD1 or TRBD2 (6 bases each). This sequence was found in an adult in good health. In nucleotides, the CDR3 is TGTGCCAGCGATAGTAGGGGGGTGGAGCAGTTCTTC. Translation gives CASDSRGVEQFF.